These 24 T cell receptor beta chains were sequenced from one sample in a study of response to subunit inactivated influenza vaccine. TCRdb itself ran the RT-PCR reads through MiXCR, one entry per CDR3 protein. The top ten hold roughly 10% of the sample, which has more than 150,000 distinct CDR3 sequences, around 9% seen once. The source material was non-naive T cells sorted from PBMCs, sampled on the day of vaccination. The receptors were gathered from a man aged 50-60 years who received an inactivated influenza vaccine.

J is TRBJ1-4 and V is TRBV5-5; D gene unclear. V lost 0 bases and J lost 5, with 5 bases in between. Per germline, CDR1 SGHKS and CDR2 YYEKEE (reference sequence). This CDR3 has 13 residues. For the CDR3, the DNA is TGTGCCAGCAGCTTGGCCGTGAATGAAAAACTGTTTTTT. Translating it yields CASSLAVNEKLFF.

This clonotype was seen at least ten times. CDR3 bases: TGTGCCAGCAGCCAACGACAGGGGGCCGACTATGGCTACACCTTC. As protein: CASSQRQGADYGYTF. The rearrangement uses TRBV7-2 and TRBJ1-2; 10 bases match TRBD1. CDR3 size: 15 residues. The trim removed 5 bases at V and 3 bases at J, leaving 6 bases unmatched. Germline V gives CDR1 SGHTA, CDR2 FQGNSA. Full variable domain (rest looked up from reference TRBV7-2 and TRBJ1-2): GAGVSQSPSNKVTEKGKDVELRCDPISGHTALYWYRQSLGQGLEFLIYFQGNSAPDKSGLPSDRFSAERTGGSVSTLTIQRTQQEDSAVYLCASSQRQGADYGYTFGSGTRLTVV.

This clonotype has more than one count but fewer than ten. The chain employs TRBV12-3 or TRBV12-4 and TRBJ2-6; D not resolved. The CDR3 is 13 amino acids. V was clipped by 5 bases and J by 2 bases, with 4 bases between them. Here the CDR3 DNA reads TGTGCCAGCAGTGTTACTGGGGCCAACGTCCTGACTTTC. Encoded protein: CASSVTGANVLTF.

This clonotype was seen ten or more times. The V and J genes are TRBV7-8 and TRBJ2-7, with 12 nucleotides matching TRBD2. Germline lookup yields CDR1 SGHVS and CDR2 FQNEAQ. This CDR3 region has 15 residues. V trimming: 4 bases; J trimming: 4 bases; junction bases outside the gene matches: 5. CDR3 in DNA: TGTGCCAGCAGCTATCTAGCGGGGGGGCTGTACGAGCAGTACTTC. Residues: CASSYLAGGLYEQYF. Using reference TRBV7-8 and TRBJ2-7 for the parts outside the CDR3, the full variable domain is GAGVSQSPRYKVAKRGQDVALRCDPISGHVSLFWYQQALGQGPEFLTYFQNEAQLDKSGLPSDRFFAERPEGSVSTLKIQRTQQEDSAVYLCASSYLAGGLYEQYFGPGTRLTVT.

This clonotype was picked up a small number of times. V and J are TRBV18 and TRBJ1-2; D might be TRBD1 (5 bases). Germline CDR1 and CDR2: KGHSH and LQKENI. The CDR3 spans 17 residues. Trimming shortened V by 0 bases and J by 3 bases, and 17 bases separated the two germline ends. DNA for the CDR3: TGTGCCAGCTCACCACCGGGGACTCCTCCCGGAGACTATGGCTACACCTTC. This codes for CASSPPGTPPGDYGYTF.

The DNA for the CDR3 is TGTGCCAGCAGTTGGGGGACAGGGGCCTCCGGTGAGCAGTTCTTC. This gives the protein CASSWGTGASGEQFF. The V gene is TRBV12-3 or TRBV12-4, the J gene TRBJ2-1; the match to TRBD1 covers 10 bases. V gave up 4 bases and J gave up 9 bases; unmatched junction bases: 9. This CDR3 comprises 15 residues.

This clonotype was counted ten times or more. The chain joins TRBV2 to TRBJ2-5; D is unclear. Trimming removed 1 base at V and 1 base at J, with 4 bases between. This CDR3 is built from 13 residues. Germline V gives CDR1 SNHLY, CDR2 FYNNEI. This CDR3 is CASSEGSQETQYF. In DNA form, the CDR3 reads TGTGCCAGCAGTGAAGGCAGCCAAGAGACCCAGTACTTC.

The CDR3 DNA follows: TGTGCCACCAGCAGTGAGCGGGGGGACCCTTATACGCAGTATTTT. Translation gives CATSSERGDPYTQYF. The chain carries TRBV15 and TRBJ2-3; 9 bases map to TRBD2. Unmatched junction bases numbered 8, after V lost 3 bases and J lost 7 bases. The CDR3 runs 15 residues. Looked up from germline, CDR1 is LNHNV and CDR2 is YYDKDF (reference sequence).

This clonotype was seen only a few times. The chain joins TRBV6-1 to TRBJ2-3; D is undetermined. Trimming removed 5 bases at V and 1 base at J, with 13 bases between. In germline, CDR1 is MNHNS, CDR2 SASEGT. This CDR3 is 15 amino acids long. CDR3 sequence: CASSQQRFGTDTQYF. The CDR3 coding sequence is TGTGCCAGCAGTCAGCAACGGTTTGGCACAGATACGCAGTATTTT.

This clonotype turned up a few times. The rearrangement uses TRBV12-3 or TRBV12-4 and TRBJ1-2; 8 nucleotides line up with TRBD1. The trim removed 5 bases at V and 3 bases at J, leaving 5 bases unmatched. This CDR3 region has 14 residues. The CDR3 region is CASSLRTGHYGYTF. For the CDR3, the DNA is TGTGCCAGCAGTCTACGGACAGGGCACTATGGCTACACCTTC.

This clonotype was found a few times. The V call is TRBV6-4, the J call TRBJ2-3; the D is unclear. This CDR3 has 13 residues. Germline V gene data show CDR1 as MRHNA and CDR2 as SNTAGT. The V end lost 5 bases, the J end lost 6 bases, and 12 bases lay between the germline ends. The CDR3: CASSLPTRDTQYF. CDR3 DNA: TGTGCCAGCAGTCTCCCAACGCGGGATACGCAGTATTTT.

This clonotype was observed many times. This chain uses TRBV12-3 or TRBV12-4 with TRBJ1-6, with D tentatively TRBD1 (6 bases). The V end was cut by 3 bases, the J end by 7 bases, with 10 bases between. This CDR3 contains 14 residues. CDR3 region: CASSFSGANSPLHF. The CDR3 bases are TGTGCCAGCAGTTTCTCAGGGGCGAATTCACCCCTCCACTTT.

The rearrangement uses TRBV14 and TRBJ1-1; D unresolved. The V end was cut by 0 bases, the J end by 7 bases, with 6 bases between. The CDR3 runs to 12 residues. Germline V gene lookup returns CDR1 SGHDN and CDR2 FVKESK. CDR3 coding DNA: TGTGCCAGCAGCCAAGATCCCAGTGAAGCTTTCTTT. It yields the protein CASSQDPSEAFF.

This clonotype was seen at least ten times. The rearrangement joins TRBV7-9 to TRBJ2-2; 7 bases match TRBD1. Trimming removed 1 base from V and 6 bases from J; junction bases left unmatched: 5. There are 15 residues in the CDR3. CDR1 SEHNR and CDR2 FQNEAQ come from the germline V gene (reference sequence). The CDR3 loop reads CASSLGTGAAGELFF. In DNA, the CDR3 is TGTGCCAGCAGCTTAGGGACAGGCGCCGCCGGGGAGCTGTTTTTT. Full variable domain (outside the CDR3, taken from reference TRBV7-9 and TRBJ2-2): DTGVSQNPRHKITKRGQNVTFRCDPISEHNRLYWYRQTLGQGPEFLTYFQNEAQLEKSRLLSDRFSAERPKGSFSTLEIQRTEQGDSAMYLCASSLGTGAAGELFFGEGSRLTVL.

In nucleotides, the CDR3 is TGCAGTGCTCTCGGGACTAGCTTTACAGATACGCAGTATTTT. Translation: CSALGTSFTDTQYF. The V call is TRBV20-1, the J call TRBJ2-3; 9 bases match TRBD2. V lost 5 bases to trimming and J lost 3 bases; unmatched junction nucleotides: 6. Germline assignment: CDR1 DFQATT and CDR2 SNEGSKA (reference sequence). The CDR3 covers 14 residues.

This clonotype was recorded many times. The genes are TRBV5-1 and TRBJ2-2; 8 positions agree with TRBD2. With 4 bases clipped from V and 0 bases from J, the junction kept 8 bases outside the gene matches. CDR1 and CDR2 from the germline V gene are SGHRS and YFSETQ. The CDR3 loop spans 17 amino acids. CDR3 coding DNA: TGCGCCAGCAGCCCCTGGGGTAGCGGGGCGAACACCGGGGAGCTGTTTTTT. Its protein is CASSPWGSGANTGELFF.

J is TRBJ2-7 and V is TRBV4-3; D perhaps matches TRBD2 (5 bases). CDR1 is LGHNA and CDR2 is YSLEER in the germline V gene. V dropped 4 bases and J dropped 2 bases, with 15 bases sitting between them. CDR3 length: 15 amino acids. CDR3 loop: CASSREAGVAYEQYF. CDR3 sequence (DNA): TGCGCCAGCAGCCGAGAGGCCGGGGTGGCCTACGAGCAGTACTTC.

J is TRBJ1-1 and V is TRBV5-5, with D uncertain. V lost 0 bases and J 2 bases, leaving 11 bases between the germline ends. The length of the CDR3 is 15 residues. Germline V gene lookup returns CDR1 SGHKS and CDR2 YYEKEE (reference sequence). The CDR3 sequence is CASSLGSPFNTEAFF. CDR3 DNA: TGTGCCAGCAGCTTGGGGTCCCCCTTTAACACTGAAGCTTTCTTT.

The genes are TRBV29-1 and TRBJ2-7; 12 nucleotides line up with TRBD2. The J segment lost 3 bases and the V segment lost 6 bases, leaving 15 bases of the junction unmatched. The germline CDR1 and CDR2 sequences are SQVTM and ANQGSEA. The CDR3 has 17 residues. CDR3 DNA sequence: TGCAGCGTGACAGGGGACCCTACTAGCGGGAGGCTCTACGAGCAGTACTTC. Its protein is CSVTGDPTSGRLYEQYF.

This clonotype was picked up many times. The chain couples TRBV12-3 or TRBV12-4 to TRBJ1-5; D is uncertain. The V gene lost 3 bases and the J gene lost 1 base, with 7 bases spanning the gap. The CDR3 is 14 amino acids. The CDR3 sequence is CASSFGESNQPQHF. CDR3 nucleotides: TGTGCCAGCAGTTTTGGGGAGAGCAATCAGCCCCAGCATTTT.

CDR3 sequence (DNA): TGTGCCAGCAGCCCCTGGCGAGTGGACACAGATACGCAGTATTTT. Protein sequence: CASSPWRVDTDTQYF. J is TRBJ2-3 and V is TRBV7-2, with D unresolved. V was pared by 5 bases and J by 2 bases, with 14 bases between. Germline CDR1 is SGHTA and CDR2 is FQGNSA. This CDR3 has 15 amino acids.

This clonotype was picked up many times. The chain is built from TRBV12-3 or TRBV12-4 and TRBJ2-7, with TRBD2 identical over 10 bases. This CDR3 has 14 residues. Unmatched junction bases numbered 7, after V lost 6 bases and J lost 5 bases. CDR3 DNA sequence: TGTGCCAGCAGCAAGCGGGAGGGTCGGGACGAGCAGTACTTC. This codes for CASSKREGRDEQYF.

The chain is built from TRBV6-1 and TRBJ2-1; possibly TRBD2 for D (5 bases). The germline V and J ends were trimmed by 6 bases and 5 bases, with 20 bases remaining between them. The germline V gene encodes CDR1 MNHNS and CDR2 SASEGT. The CDR3 has 16 amino acids. As DNA, the CDR3 is TGTGCCAGCAGACCGACACATGGTCCCGGGGACAATGAGCAGTTCTTC. Its translation is CASRPTHGPGDNEQFF.

This clonotype was observed a single time. The genes are TRBV4-2 and TRBJ2-3; D is unclear. Trimming cost V 1 base and J 6 bases, with 11 bases left between them. The CDR3 extends over 14 amino acids. The germline CDR1 and CDR2 sequences are LGHNA and YNFKEQ. CDR3 in amino acids: CASSQGFQGDTQYF. CDR3 DNA sequence: TGTGCCAGCAGCCAAGGGTTCCAAGGGGATACGCAGTATTTT.